This T cell receptor beta chain derives from a study of T-cell reconstitution after alpha-beta-depleted transplantation in children. Overall study findings and caveats: The origin of high day-60 TCRbeta diversity in some patients lay in surviving recipient T cells and thymic progenitors.

It was with unique molecular identifiers that the TCRbeta library was prepared. TCRdb reprocessed the PCR reads via MiXCR and lists one record per CDR3 protein. The sample has under 850,000 distinct CDR3 sequences, around 13% seen once. As to this clonotype: No antigen is known for it.

The V and J ends lost 7 bases and 1 base, in that order; junction bases with no gene match: 5. CDR1 is SGHRS and CDR2 is YFSETQ in the germline V gene. This CDR3 region has 14 residues. The receptor comes from a girl aged 2-10 years with congenital amegakaryocytic thrombocytopenia, due to receive a stem cell transplant. Sequenced material: PBMCs, taken before TCRalphabeta/CD19-depleted stem cell transplant. V usage is TRBV5-1 and J usage is TRBJ2-5; TRBD2 matches at 9 bases. The DNA for the CDR3 is TGCGCCAGCCGGACTAGCGCTTCCCAAGAGACCCAGTACTTC. This translates into CASRTSASQETQYF.